This paragraph reports one T cell receptor (beta chain). This clonotype was observed at least ten times. Its antigen is unknown. The sample holds no much larger clone one base away, and base qualities are not on file. The library was obtained by 5' RACE. The reads were generated on a NextSeq 500. In the TCR library protocol, unique molecular identifiers were attached to individual cDNA molecules to correct for PCR bias and sequencing error. Both TCR alpha and beta chains were sequenced, and tight co-correlation was observed between alpha and beta sequence abundances in each sample. Per the original workflow: Decombinator V4 was used to annotate TCR sequences for V gene, J gene and CDR3. Expanded TCRs were defined as changing significantly between any two time points under a Poisson model with p below 0.0001. TCR abundances were normalised to the total number of TCRs sequenced per sample and expressed as counts per million. VDJdb, accessed on 1 November 2021, was searched for TCRs annotated for CMV, EBV and SARS-CoV-2, and TCRs annotated for more than one antigen were excluded. TCRdb applied fastp at Q25 and MiXCR to the public reads, then kept only in-frame beta chains. Rows are combined by CDR3 protein, so each entry shows the most common genes and DNA. It is TCRdb's table, rather than the study itself, that gives the V and J calls and clone size. In this sample the table shows about 64,000 distinct CDR3 sequences, 20% of which occur a single time. In total, the top ten clones hold approximately 15% of the sample.

The study was a case-control design nested within a healthcare worker cohort in London, UK, with weekly nasopharyngeal swab PCR tests and blood sampling. Between 23 and 31 March 2020, the week of the UK lockdown, healthcare workers were enrolled and then followed up weekly for as long as 16 weeks. The data originate from a study of early T cells in non-severe SARS-CoV-2 infection (dated by TCRdb to about 2021). General notes on the study: Because TCR sequencing was done on bulk RNA from unsorted whole blood, the alpha and beta chains could not be paired.

General study outcomes and caveats: Matching against VDJdb was skewed toward anti-spike CD8 responses, likely underestimated virus-specific expansions, and missed private and CD4 specificities.

The TCR sequence derives from an adult who was a healthcare worker with PCR-confirmed SARS-CoV-2 infection or an uninfected control (not recorded which). Specimen: whole blood, collected at baseline.

The CDR3 amino acid sequence is: CASSLFRKQGPNTGELFF. The DNA sequence is TGTGCCAGCAGCTTGTTTCGGAAACAGGGGCCGAACACCGGGGAGCTGTTTTTT. The sequence joins TRBV7-3 to TRBJ2-2; 7 central nucleotides agree with TRBD1. From V the trimming removes 3 bases and from J it removes 0 bases, while the gene matches leave 10 bases of the junction unaccounted for. Reading from cysteine to phenylalanine, the CDR3 counts 18 amino acids. Of the read, only the CDR3 DNA is kept; its 54 bases are in frame from base 1. Per the germline V gene, SGHTA is the CDR1 and FQGTGA is the CDR2.